This T cell receptor (beta chain) was sequenced for a study of blood T cell repertoires in COVID-19. At the level of the study: The United States, Italy and Spain supplied acute and convalescent COVID-19 samples. T cells, B-cell-depleted T cells, or PBMCs supplied cDNA or gDNA.

V shed 3 bases, J shed 9 bases, and the junction held 2 bases outside the gene matches. Germline CDR1 reads SGHDT; CDR2 reads YYEEEE. CDR3 length: 13 residues. Original methodology: The authors estimated nucleated cell counts from reference gene primer amplification. The method was immunoSEQ multiplex PCR; TCRdb's version includes in-frame clones alone and lacks a portion of them. Clone size and V and J calls were adopted from that table, with D and trimming inferred from the DNA. The table includes about 160,000 clones, approximately 88% detected once. The chain employs TRBV5-6 and TRBJ1-6; 8 bases line up with TRBD1. The material sequenced was peripheral blood. The clonotype was recovered from a woman at least 80 years old with active or convalescent COVID-19. The CDR3 protein is CASSSTGVSPLHF. The CDR3 nucleotides read TGTGCCAGCAGCTCGACAGGGGTTTCACCCCTCCACTTT.